This TCR beta chain originates from a study of cytomegalovirus exposure and HLA in healthy donors. The PCR contained 60 Vbeta and 13 Jbeta primers. Sequencing used immunoSEQ multiplex PCR; TCRdb keeps in-frame clones, though not all of them. There are about 140,000 clones in the sample, with 0.85% to 1% held by the top ten. Concerning this clone itself: The same CDR3 can be traced to other DNA sequences in this sample.

The source is a male donor in good health and CMV-seronegative. The sample taken for sequencing was PBMCs.

CDR3: CASSQVSGVYQETQYF. The CDR3 region has the DNA TGCGCCAGCAGCCAAGTTTCGGGGGTGTATCAAGAGACCCAGTACTTC. The chain links TRBV4-3 to TRBJ2-5; the D gene is possibly TRBD2 (6 bases). Per germline, CDR1 LGHNA and CDR2 YSLEER. Deletions cut 1 base from V and 2 bases from J, with 14 bases between. The CDR3 loop spans 16 amino acids.